These 6 T cell receptor beta chains originate from one sample sequenced in a study of cytomegalovirus exposure and HLA in healthy donors. The PCR used 60 Vbeta and 13 Jbeta primers. Only in-frame clones appear in the TCRdb table, and some are missing; sequencing was by immunoSEQ multiplex PCR. The sample lists tens of thousands of clones; less than 75% were seen once. What was sequenced was PBMCs. Receptor source: a man over 45 in good health and CMV-seropositive.

The genes are TRBV6-5 and TRBJ2-3; D unclear. The V end was cut by 0 bases, the J end by 5 bases, with 9 bases between. The V gene's germline CDR1 is MNHEY and CDR2 SVGAGI. The CDR3 totals 14 residues. CDR3 amino acids: CASSYSRLLDTQYF. CDR3 nucleotide sequence: TGTGCCAGCAGTTACTCTAGATTGTTAGATACGCAGTATTTT.

The sample holds a few counts of this clone. The chain combines TRBV7-3 with TRBJ2-3; TRBD1 agrees at 7 bases. Germline V gene lookup returns CDR1 SGHTA and CDR2 FQGTGA. The CDR3 covers 14 residues. The V gene end was trimmed by 4 bases and the J gene end by 2 bases; junction bases not matched to a gene: 3. CDR3 nucleotide sequence: TGTGCCAGCAGCTACGGGACAGACACAGATACGCAGTATTTT. It is translated as CASSYGTDTDTQYF.

This clone was observed a single time. The V and J genes are TRBV27 and TRBJ1-5; 9 bases are a match to TRBD1. The CDR3 runs 15 residues. The V segment lost 6 bases and the J segment 2 bases; nucleotides outside the gene matches: 5. Germline V gene sequence: CDR1 MNHEY, CDR2 SMNVEV (reference sequence). In DNA form, the CDR3 reads TGTGCCAGCAGCCGACAGGGGGTCGGCAATCAGCCCCAGCATTTT. Encoded protein: CASSRQGVGNQPQHF.

This clone was detected only a few times. The genes are TRBV7-7 and TRBJ2-3; the match to TRBD2 covers 8 bases. This CDR3 comprises 15 residues. The junction had 7 bases not matched to a gene; V was cut back by 3 bases and J by 5 bases. The germline V gene has CDR1 SSHAT and CDR2 FNYEAQ (reference sequence). DNA for the CDR3: TGTGCCAGCAGCTTGGACGGGGGGGCCGGAGATACGCAGTATTTT. Amino acid sequence: CASSLDGGAGDTQYF.

This clone was seen only once. The chain recombines TRBV5-1 with TRBJ2-3; 9 bases line up with TRBD1. Trimming at V came to 4 bases and at J to 3 bases, leaving 15 bases not matched to a gene. The germline V gene has CDR1 SGHRS and CDR2 YFSETQ. The CDR3 spans 18 residues. Here the CDR3 reads CASSPNDGTGFRTDTQYF. CDR3 bases: TGCGCCAGCAGCCCTAACGACGGGACAGGGTTTCGAACAGATACGCAGTATTTT.

This rearrangement joins TRBV27 to TRBJ1-2; 10 bases are a match to TRBD1. The trim removed 5 bases at V and 5 bases at J, leaving 2 bases unmatched. This CDR3 comprises 13 residues. Per germline, CDR1 MNHEY and CDR2 SMNVEV (reference sequence). In DNA, the CDR3 is TGTGCCAGCAGTGGACAGGGGGTATATGGCTACACCTTC. This gives the protein CASSGQGVYGYTF.